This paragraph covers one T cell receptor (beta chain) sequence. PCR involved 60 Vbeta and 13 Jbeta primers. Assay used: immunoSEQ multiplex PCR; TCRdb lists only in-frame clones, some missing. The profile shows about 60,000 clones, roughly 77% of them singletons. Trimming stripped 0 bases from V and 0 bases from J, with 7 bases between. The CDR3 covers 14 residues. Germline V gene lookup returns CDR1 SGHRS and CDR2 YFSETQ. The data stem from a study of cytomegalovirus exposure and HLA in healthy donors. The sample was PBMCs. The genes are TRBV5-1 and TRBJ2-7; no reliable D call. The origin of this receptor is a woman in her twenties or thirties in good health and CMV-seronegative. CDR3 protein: CASSLEPSSYEQYF. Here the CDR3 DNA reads TGCGCCAGCAGCTTGGAACCCAGCTCCTACGAGCAGTACTTC. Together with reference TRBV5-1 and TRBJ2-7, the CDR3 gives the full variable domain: KAGVTQTPRYLIKTRGQQVTLSCSPISGHRSVSWYQQTPGQGLQFLFEYFSETQRNKGNFPGRFSGRQFSNSRSEMNVSTLELGDSALYLCASSLEPSSYEQYFGPGTRLTVT.